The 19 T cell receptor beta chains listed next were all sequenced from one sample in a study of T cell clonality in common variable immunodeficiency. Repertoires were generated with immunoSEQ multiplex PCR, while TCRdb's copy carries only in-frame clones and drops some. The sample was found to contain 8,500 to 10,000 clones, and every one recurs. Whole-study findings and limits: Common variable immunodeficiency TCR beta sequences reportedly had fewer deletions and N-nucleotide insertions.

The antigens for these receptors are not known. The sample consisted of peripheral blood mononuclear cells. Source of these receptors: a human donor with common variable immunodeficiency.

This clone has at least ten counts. CDR3 loop: CASRLAGGNEQFF. CDR3 DNA (partial): TGTGCCAGCCGGTTAGCGGGCGGCAATGAG. The V call is TRBV19, the J call TRBJ2-1, with 7 nucleotides matching TRBD2. The read halts 3 residues ahead of the CDR3 end, with the missing end drawn from the germline J gene. The junction had 8 bases not matched to a gene; V was cut back by 9 bases and J by 6 bases. The germline CDR1 and CDR2 sequences are LNHDA and SQIVND (reference sequence). CDR3 length: 13 residues.

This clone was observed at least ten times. Partial CDR3 DNA: TGTGCCAGCTTCCCGGGACAGGGAGTTTGGACGACTTATGGC. It is translated as CASFPGQGVWTTYG. The entire CDR3 is CASFPGQGVWTTYGYTF. The rearrangement uses TRBV19 and TRBJ1-2; 9 nucleotides agree with TRBD1. The read ends 3 residues shy of where the CDR3 ends; the end is completed using the germline J gene. This CDR3 has 17 residues. Per the germline V gene, CDR1 is LNHDA and CDR2 is SQIVND (reference sequence). J was trimmed by 5 bases and V by 9 bases; bases with no gene match: 19.

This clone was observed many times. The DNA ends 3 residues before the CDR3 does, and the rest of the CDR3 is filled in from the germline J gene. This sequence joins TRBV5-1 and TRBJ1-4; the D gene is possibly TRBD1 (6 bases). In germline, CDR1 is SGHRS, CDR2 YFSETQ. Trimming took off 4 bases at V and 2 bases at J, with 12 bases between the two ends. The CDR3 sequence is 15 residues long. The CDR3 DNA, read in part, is TGCGCCAGCAGCCGGGACACCGGTACTAATGAAAAA. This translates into CASSRDTGTNEK. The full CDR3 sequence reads CASSRDTGTNEKLFF.

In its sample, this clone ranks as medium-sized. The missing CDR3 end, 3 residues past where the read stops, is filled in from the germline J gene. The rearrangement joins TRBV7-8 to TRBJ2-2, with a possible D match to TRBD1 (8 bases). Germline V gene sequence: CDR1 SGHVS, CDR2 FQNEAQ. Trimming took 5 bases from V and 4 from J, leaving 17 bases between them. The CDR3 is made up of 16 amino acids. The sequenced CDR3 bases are TGTGCCAGCAGCCGAGAACAGGGGGGGTTCACCGGGGAG. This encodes CASSREQGGFTGE. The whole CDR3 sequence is CASSREQGGFTGELFF.

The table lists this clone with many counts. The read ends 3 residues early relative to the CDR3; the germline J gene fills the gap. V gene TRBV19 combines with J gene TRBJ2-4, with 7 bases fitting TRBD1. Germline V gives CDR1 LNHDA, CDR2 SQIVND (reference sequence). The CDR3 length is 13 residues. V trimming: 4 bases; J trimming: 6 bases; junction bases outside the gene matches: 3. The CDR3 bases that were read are TGTGCCAGTAGTACCGGGACAGCAAACATT. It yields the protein CASSTGTANI. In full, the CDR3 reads CASSTGTANIQYF.

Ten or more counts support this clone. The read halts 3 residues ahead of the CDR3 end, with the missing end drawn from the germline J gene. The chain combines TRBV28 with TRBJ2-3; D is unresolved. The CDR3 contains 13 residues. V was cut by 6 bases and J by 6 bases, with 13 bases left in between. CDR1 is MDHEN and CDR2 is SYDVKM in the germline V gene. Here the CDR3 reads CASSFAIWDTQYF. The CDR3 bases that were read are TGTGCCAGCAGCTTCGCGATTTGGGATACG.

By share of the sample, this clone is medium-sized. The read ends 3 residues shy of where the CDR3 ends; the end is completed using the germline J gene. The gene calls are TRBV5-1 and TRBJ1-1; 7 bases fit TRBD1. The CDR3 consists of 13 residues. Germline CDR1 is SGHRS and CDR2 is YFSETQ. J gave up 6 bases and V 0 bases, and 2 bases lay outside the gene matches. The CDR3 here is CASSLGQGPEAFF. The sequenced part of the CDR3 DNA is TGCGCCAGCAGCTTGGGACAGGGCCCTGAA.

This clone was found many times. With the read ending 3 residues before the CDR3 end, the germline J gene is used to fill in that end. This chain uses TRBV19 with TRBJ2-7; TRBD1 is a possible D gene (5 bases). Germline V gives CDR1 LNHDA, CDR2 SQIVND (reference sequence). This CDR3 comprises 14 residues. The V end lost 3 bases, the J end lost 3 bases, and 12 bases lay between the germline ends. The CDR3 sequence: CASSIRQGYYEQYF. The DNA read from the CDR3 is TGTGCCAGTAGTATCCGGCAGGGTTACTACGAG.

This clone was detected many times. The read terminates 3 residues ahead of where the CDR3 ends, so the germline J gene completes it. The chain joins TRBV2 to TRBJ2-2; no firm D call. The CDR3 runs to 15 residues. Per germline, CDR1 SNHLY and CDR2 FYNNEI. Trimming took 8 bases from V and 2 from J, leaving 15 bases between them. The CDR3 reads CASEVAVLNTGELFF. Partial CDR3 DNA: TGTGCCAGCGAAGTGGCAGTGTTAAACACCGGGGAG. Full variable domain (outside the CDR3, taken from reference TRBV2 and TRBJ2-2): EPEVTQTPSHQVTQMGQEVILRCVPISNHLYFYWYRQILGQKVEFLVSFYNNEISEKSEIFDDQFSVERPDGSNFTLKIRSTKLEDSAMYFCASEVAVLNTGELFFGEGSRLTVL.

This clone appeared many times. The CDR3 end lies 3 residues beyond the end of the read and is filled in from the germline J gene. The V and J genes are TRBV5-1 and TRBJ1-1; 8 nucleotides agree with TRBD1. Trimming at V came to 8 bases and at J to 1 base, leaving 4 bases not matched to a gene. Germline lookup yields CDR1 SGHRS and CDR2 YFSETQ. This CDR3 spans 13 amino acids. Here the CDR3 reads CASTGQGNTEAFF. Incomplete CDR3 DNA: TGCGCCAGTACCGGACAGGGGAACACTGAA.

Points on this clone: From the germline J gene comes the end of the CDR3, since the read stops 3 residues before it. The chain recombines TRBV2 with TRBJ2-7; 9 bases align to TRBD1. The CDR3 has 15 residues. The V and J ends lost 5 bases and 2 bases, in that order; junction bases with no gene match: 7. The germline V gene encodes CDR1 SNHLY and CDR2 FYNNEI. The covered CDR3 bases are TGTGCCAGCAGTAGGACAGGGGACCCAGCCTACGAG. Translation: CASSRTGDPAYE. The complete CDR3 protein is CASSRTGDPAYEQYF.

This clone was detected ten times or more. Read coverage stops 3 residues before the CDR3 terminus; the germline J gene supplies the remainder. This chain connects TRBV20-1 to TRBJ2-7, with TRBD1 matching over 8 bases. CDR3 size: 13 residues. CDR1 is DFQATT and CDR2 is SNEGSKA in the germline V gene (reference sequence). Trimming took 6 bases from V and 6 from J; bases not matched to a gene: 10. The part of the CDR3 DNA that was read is TGCAGTGCACTGAAACCGACAGGGGTCGAG. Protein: CSALKPTGVE. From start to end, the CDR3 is CSALKPTGVEQYF.

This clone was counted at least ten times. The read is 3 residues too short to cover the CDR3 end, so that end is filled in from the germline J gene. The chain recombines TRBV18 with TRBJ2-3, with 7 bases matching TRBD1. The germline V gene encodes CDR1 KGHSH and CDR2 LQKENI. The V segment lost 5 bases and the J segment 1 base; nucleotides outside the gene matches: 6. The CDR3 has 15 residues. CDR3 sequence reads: CASSSGQLGTDTQYF. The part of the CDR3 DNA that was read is TGTGCCAGCTCATCGGGACAGCTAGGCACAGATACG.

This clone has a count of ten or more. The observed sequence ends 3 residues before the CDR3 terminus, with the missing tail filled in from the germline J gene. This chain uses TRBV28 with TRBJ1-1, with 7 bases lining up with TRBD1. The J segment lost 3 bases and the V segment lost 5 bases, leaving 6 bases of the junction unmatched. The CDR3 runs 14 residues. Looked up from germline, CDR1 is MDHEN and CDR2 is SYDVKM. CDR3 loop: CASSLTDRDTEAFF. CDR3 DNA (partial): TGTGCCAGCAGTCTTACAGACAGGGACACTGAA.

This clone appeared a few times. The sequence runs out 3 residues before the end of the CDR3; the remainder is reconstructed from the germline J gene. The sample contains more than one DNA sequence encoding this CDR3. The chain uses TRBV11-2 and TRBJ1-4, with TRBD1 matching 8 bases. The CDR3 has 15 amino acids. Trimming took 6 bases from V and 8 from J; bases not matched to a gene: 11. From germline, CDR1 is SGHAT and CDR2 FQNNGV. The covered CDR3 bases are TGTGCCAGCAGTTATTTCCAGGGGGCTGGGGAAAAA. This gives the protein CASSYFQGAGEK. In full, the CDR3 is CASSYFQGAGEKLFF.

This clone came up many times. The sequenced part of the CDR3 DNA is TGTGCCTGCTTTGGACTAGCGAGGCCCGAG. The encoded protein is CACFGLARPE. The entire CDR3 sequence reads CACFGLARPEQYF. The chain is built from TRBV30 and TRBJ2-7; 9 bases fit TRBD2. The read gets to within 3 residues of the CDR3 end, and the germline J gene fills in the rest. The CDR3 contains 13 residues. CDR1 is GTSNPN and CDR2 is SVGIG in the germline V gene (reference sequence). The V segment lost 6 bases and the J segment 6 bases; nucleotides outside the gene matches: 9.

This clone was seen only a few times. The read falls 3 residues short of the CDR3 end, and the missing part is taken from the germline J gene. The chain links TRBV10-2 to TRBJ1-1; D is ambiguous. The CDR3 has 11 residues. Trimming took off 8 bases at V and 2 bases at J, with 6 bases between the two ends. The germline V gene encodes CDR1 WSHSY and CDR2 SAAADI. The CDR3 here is CASVANTEAFF. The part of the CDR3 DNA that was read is TGCGCCAGCGTGGCCAACACTGAA.

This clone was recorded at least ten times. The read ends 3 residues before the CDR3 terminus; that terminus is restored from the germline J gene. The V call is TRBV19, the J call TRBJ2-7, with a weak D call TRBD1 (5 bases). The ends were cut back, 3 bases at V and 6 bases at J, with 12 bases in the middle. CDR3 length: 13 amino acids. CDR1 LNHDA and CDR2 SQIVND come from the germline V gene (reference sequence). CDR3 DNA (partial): TGTGCCAGTAGTATTAGCCAGGGCTCCGAG. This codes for CASSISQGSE. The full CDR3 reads CASSISQGSEQYF.

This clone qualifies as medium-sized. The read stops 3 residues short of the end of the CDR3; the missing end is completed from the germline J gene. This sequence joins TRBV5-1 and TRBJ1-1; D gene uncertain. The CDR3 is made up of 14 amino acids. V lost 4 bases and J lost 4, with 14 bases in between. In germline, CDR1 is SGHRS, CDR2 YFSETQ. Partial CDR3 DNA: TGCGCCAGCAGCAGCGGACCCTCCGGCACTGAA. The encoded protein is CASSSGPSGTE. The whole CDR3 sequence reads CASSSGPSGTEAFF.